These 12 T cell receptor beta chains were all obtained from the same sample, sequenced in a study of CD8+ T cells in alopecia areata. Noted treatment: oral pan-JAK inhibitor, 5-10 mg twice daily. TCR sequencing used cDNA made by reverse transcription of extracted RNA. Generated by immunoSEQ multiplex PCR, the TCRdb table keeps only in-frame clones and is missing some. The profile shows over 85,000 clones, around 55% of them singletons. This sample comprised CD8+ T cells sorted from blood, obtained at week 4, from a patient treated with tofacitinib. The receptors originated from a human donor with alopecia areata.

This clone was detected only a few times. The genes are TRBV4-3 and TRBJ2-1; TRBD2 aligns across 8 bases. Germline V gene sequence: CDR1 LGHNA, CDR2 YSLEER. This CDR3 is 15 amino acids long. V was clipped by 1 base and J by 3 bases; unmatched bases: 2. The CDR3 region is CASSQAGGFYNEQFF. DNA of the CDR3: TGCGCCAGCAGCCAAGCGGGGGGGTTCTACAATGAGCAGTTCTTC.

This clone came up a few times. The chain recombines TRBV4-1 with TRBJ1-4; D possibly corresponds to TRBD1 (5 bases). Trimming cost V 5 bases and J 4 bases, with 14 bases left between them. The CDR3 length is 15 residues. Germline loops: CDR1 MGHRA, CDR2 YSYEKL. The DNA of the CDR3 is TGCGCCAGCAGCAATCAGGGAACTGATAATGAAAAACTGTTTTTT. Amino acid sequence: CASSNQGTDNEKLFF.

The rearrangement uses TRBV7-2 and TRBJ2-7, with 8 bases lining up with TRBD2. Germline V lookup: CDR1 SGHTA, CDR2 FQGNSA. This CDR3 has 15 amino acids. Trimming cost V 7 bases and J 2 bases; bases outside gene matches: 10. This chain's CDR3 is CASTPLPGLAYEQYF. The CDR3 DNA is TGTGCCAGCACTCCGCTGCCGGGACTAGCCTACGAGCAGTACTTC.

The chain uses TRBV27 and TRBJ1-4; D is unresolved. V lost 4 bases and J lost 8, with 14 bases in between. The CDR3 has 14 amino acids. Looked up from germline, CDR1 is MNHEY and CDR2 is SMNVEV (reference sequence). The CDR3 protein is CASSSLLDDEKLFF. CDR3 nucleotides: TGTGCCAGCAGTTCCCTCCTGGACGACGAAAAACTGTTTTTT.

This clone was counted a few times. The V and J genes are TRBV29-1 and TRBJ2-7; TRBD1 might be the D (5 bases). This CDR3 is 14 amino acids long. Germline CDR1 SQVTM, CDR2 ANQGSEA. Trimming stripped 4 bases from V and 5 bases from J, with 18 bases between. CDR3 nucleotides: TGCAGCGTTGTCTATGATGGGGCTTTGGACGAGCAGTACTTC. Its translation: CSVVYDGALDEQYF.

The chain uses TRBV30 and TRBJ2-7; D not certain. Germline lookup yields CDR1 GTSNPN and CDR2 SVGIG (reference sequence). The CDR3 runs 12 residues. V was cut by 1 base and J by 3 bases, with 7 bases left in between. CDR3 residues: CAWSEGIYEQYF. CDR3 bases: TGTGCCTGGAGTGAGGGAATCTACGAGCAGTACTTC.

CDR3 region: CASSAARGVNTEAFF. DNA for the CDR3: TGTGCCAGCAGCGCGGCTAGGGGCGTGAACACTGAAGCTTTCTTT. V and J are TRBV7-8 and TRBJ1-1, with D maybe TRBD1 (5 bases). Germline assignment: CDR1 SGHVS and CDR2 FQNEAQ. This CDR3 has 15 amino acids. V was shortened by 5 bases and J by 0 bases, with 13 bases between the two germline ends.

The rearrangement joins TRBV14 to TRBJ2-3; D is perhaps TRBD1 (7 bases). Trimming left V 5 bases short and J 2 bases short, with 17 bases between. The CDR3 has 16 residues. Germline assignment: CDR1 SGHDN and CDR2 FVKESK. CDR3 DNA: TGTGCCAGCAGCTACGGACAGGAGGGCGTCACAGATACGCAGTATTTT. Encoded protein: CASSYGQEGVTDTQYF. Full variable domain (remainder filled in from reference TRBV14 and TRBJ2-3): EAGVTQFPSHSVIEKGQTVTLRCDPISGHDNLYWYRRVMGKEIKFLLHFVKESKQDESGMPNNRFLAERTGGTYSTLKVQPAELEDSGVYFCASSYGQEGVTDTQYFGPGTRLTVL.

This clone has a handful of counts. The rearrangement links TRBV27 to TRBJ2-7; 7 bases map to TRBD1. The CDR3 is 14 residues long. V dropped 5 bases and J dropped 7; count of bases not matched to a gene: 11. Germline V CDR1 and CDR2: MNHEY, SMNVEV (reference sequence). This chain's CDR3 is CASSVSTGVREQYF. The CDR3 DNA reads TGTGCCAGCAGTGTTAGTACAGGGGTTCGGGAGCAGTACTTC.

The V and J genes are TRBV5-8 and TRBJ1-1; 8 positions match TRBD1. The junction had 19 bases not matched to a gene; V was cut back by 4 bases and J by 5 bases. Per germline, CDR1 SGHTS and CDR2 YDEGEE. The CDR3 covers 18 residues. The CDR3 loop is CASSRPRAGGTPGTEAFF. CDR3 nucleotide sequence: TGTGCCAGCAGCCGACCGCGGGCAGGGGGCACTCCGGGTACTGAAGCTTTCTTT.

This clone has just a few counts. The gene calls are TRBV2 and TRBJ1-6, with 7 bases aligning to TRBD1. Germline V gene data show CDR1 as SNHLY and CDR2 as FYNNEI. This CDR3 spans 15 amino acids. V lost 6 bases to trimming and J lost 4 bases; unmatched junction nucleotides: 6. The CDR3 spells CASRYRDSYNSPLHF. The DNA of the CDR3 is TGTGCCAGCAGGTACCGGGACAGTTATAATTCACCCCTCCACTTT.

The CDR3 region has the DNA TGCGCCAGCAGCCTTCTCGGACAGCCGAACACTGAAGCTTTCTTT. Its protein is CASSLLGQPNTEAFF. V and J are TRBV4-1 and TRBJ1-1; TRBD1 might be the D (6 bases). Germline V gene data show CDR1 as MGHRA and CDR2 as YSYEKL. The V gene lost 4 bases and the J gene lost 1 base, with 13 bases spanning the gap. The CDR3 contains 15 residues.